The 9 T cell receptor beta chains listed next were all sequenced from one sample in a study of blood T cell repertoires in COVID-19 (dated by TCRdb to 2018 to 2020). The library was produced with the immunoSEQ multiplex PCR assay. TCRdb limited this immuneACCESS table to in-frame rearrangements with V and J called. A share of clones is missing; checked studies link under half to unresolved V genes, and the rest is unexplained. Recorded for this sample are about 130,000 clones; roughly 84% of them occurred a single time. The ten top clones hold under 15% of the sample. Sequenced material: peripheral blood. Receptors were obtained from a woman aged 25 to 39 who had recovered from COVID-19.

As regards this clone: Other DNA sequences from this sample encode an identical CDR3 as well. This sequence joins TRBV27 and TRBJ2-7, with 11 bases lining up with TRBD2. Germline lookup yields CDR1 MNHEY and CDR2 SMNVEV (reference sequence). After removal of 5 bases from V and 1 base from J, the junction contained 4 bases not matched to a gene. This CDR3 is 15 amino acids long. This CDR3 is CASSLTSGSSYEQYF. Here the CDR3 DNA reads TGTGCCAGCAGTCTAACTAGCGGGAGTTCCTACGAGCAGTACTTC.

This sequence joins TRBV29-1 and TRBJ2-7, with D perhaps matching TRBD1 (6 bases). The CDR3 spans 11 residues. Germline loops: CDR1 SQVTM, CDR2 ANQGSEA. V lost 5 bases, J lost 3 bases, and 8 bases lay in between. CDR3 residues: CSVRGYYEQYF. DNA for the CDR3: TGCAGCGTTAGGGGGTACTACGAGCAGTACTTC.

The chain carries TRBV18 and TRBJ1-2; D might be TRBD1 (5 bases). The CDR3 has 13 amino acids. With 1 base removed from V and 7 bases from J, the gap between germline ends came to 10 bases. Germline V gene lookup returns CDR1 KGHSH and CDR2 LQKENI. The CDR3 DNA follows: TGTGCCAGCTCACCACGGGGGGAGCCTGGCTACACCTTC. It translates to CASSPRGEPGYTF.

V usage is TRBV9 and J usage is TRBJ1-6, with a possible D match to TRBD1 (6 bases). V lost 2 bases and J lost 6, with 12 bases in between. Germline lookup yields CDR1 SGDLS and CDR2 YYNGEE. The CDR3 loop spans 15 amino acids. The DNA for the CDR3 is TGTGCCAGCAGCGTCTTCGGACAGTCTAATTCACCCCTCCACTTT. Amino acids: CASSVFGQSNSPLHF.

The gene calls are TRBV7-2 and TRBJ2-5; 8 bases are shared with TRBD2. Trimming removed 4 bases from V and 5 bases from J; junction bases left unmatched: 15. Germline-derived CDR1 and CDR2 are SGHTA and FQGNSA. This CDR3 contains 17 residues. The DNA of the CDR3 is TGTGCCAGCAGCTCCGCCGTGTGGCGGGGGGAATCGGAGACCCAGTACTTC. Translated: CASSSAVWRGESETQYF. Full variable domain (outside the CDR3, taken from reference TRBV7-2 and TRBJ2-5): GAGVSQSPSNKVTEKGKDVELRCDPISGHTALYWYRQSLGQGLEFLIYFQGNSAPDKSGLPSDRFSAERTGGSVSTLTIQRTQQEDSAVYLCASSSAVWRGESETQYFGPGTRLLVL.

The genes are TRBV19 and TRBJ2-4; D is uncertain. Germline CDR1 reads LNHDA; CDR2 reads SQIVND (reference sequence). Trimming cost V 7 bases and J 0 bases, with 13 bases left between them. The CDR3 spans 15 residues. CDR3 protein: CASNSDGVAKNIQYF. CDR3 nucleotide sequence: TGTGCCAGTAATTCAGACGGAGTAGCCAAAAACATTCAGTACTTC.

The rearrangement links TRBV29-1 to TRBJ1-1, with a tentative D call TRBD1 (6 bases). CDR1 and CDR2 from the germline V gene are SQVTM and ANQGSEA. The CDR3 extends over 15 amino acids. With 1 base removed from V and 3 bases from J, the gap between germline ends came to 15 bases. The CDR3 bases are TGCAGCGTTGAAGTCTCGGGAGGGGGTTACACTGAAGCTTTCTTT. Amino acids: CSVEVSGGGYTEAFF.

This chain connects TRBV6-6 to TRBJ2-3; tentatively, D is TRBD2 (5 bases). V was clipped by 6 bases and J by 4 bases, with 11 bases between them. Germline V gene data show CDR1 as MNHNY and CDR2 as SVGAGI (reference sequence). The length of the CDR3 is 13 residues. The CDR3 sequence is CASSSSNSDTQYF. As DNA, the CDR3 is TGTGCCAGCAGCTCTAGCAATTCAGATACGCAGTATTTT.

This clone was counted between two and nine times. This chain connects TRBV29-1 to TRBJ2-7; the D gene is possibly TRBD2 (6 bases). With 0 bases removed from V and 7 bases from J, the gap between germline ends came to 22 bases. Germline V CDR1 and CDR2: SQVTM, ANQGSEA. This CDR3 is built from 16 residues. CDR3 amino acids: CSVEEFLGLRKSEQYF. The CDR3 DNA sequence: TGCAGCGTTGAAGAATTTCTGGGACTGCGTAAGTCGGAGCAGTACTTC.